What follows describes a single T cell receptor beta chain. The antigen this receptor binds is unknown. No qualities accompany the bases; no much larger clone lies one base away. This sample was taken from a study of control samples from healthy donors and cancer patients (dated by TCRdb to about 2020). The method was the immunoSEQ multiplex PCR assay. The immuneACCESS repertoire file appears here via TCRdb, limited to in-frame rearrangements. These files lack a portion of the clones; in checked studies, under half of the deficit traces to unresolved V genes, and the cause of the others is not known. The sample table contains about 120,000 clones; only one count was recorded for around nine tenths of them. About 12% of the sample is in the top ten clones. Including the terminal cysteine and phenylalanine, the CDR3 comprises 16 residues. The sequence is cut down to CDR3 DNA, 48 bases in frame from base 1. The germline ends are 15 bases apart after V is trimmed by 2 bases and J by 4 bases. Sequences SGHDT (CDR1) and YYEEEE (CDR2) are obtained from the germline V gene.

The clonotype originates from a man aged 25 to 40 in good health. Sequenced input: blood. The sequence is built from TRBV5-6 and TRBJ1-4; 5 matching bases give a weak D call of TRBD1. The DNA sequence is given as TGTGCCAGCAGCTTCCCTCGGGGAGACAGTAATGAAAAACTGTTTTTT. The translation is CASSFPRGDSNEKLFF.